These T cell receptor beta chains were read from a single sample in a study of Ad26.COV2.S vaccination and SARS-CoV-2 variants. The method was immunoSEQ multiplex PCR; TCRdb's version includes in-frame clones alone and lacks a portion of them. The repertoire holds around 380,000 clones, with 70% to 90% as singletons. Sequenced here: peripheral blood, sampled in a trial of Ad26.COV2.S vaccine versus placebo. The receptors come from a person between 18 and 59 years old who received the Ad26.COV2.S COVID-19 vaccine or a placebo. Each CDR3 is given with its conserved first and last residue. The order of the fields is V gene, D gene, clone size, J gene, CDR3 DNA, CDR3 protein. D genes are given only for firm matches. A clone size is listed for some rows: how often the clone was seen (once, few, many), or a class if it is expanded.

>TRBV2|-|-|TRBJ2-5
TGTGCCAGCAGTGACGGTCCTCAAGAGACCCAGTACTTC
CASSDGPQETQYF
>TRBV29-1|TRBD2|-|TRBJ2-3
TGCAGCGTTGTCCAGGGCTGGTGGCGGGGGGAAGATACGCAGTATTTT
CSVVQGWWRGEDTQYF
>TRBV2|-|-|TRBJ2-3
TGTGCCAGCAGCCAGGGTATCACAGATACGCAGTATTTT
CASSQGITDTQYF
>TRBV5-1|-|-|TRBJ1-1
TGCGCCAGCAGCTTGTGGTCGAACACTGAAGCTTTCTTT
CASSLWSNTEAFF
>TRBV5-1|TRBD1|-|TRBJ2-7
TGCGCCAGCAGCTCGGCAGGGGGATACGAGCAGTACTTC
CASSSAGGYEQYF
>TRBV6-5|-|-|TRBJ1-2
TGTGCCAGCAGTTGGGGGGGGAACTATGGCTACACCTTC
CASSWGGNYGYTF
>TRBV28|TRBD1|-|TRBJ1-5
TGTGCCAGCAGTTTAATGGTGCAGGGGGCGAGTCAGCCCCAGCATTTT
CASSLMVQGASQPQHF
>TRBV2|-|-|TRBJ2-7
TGTGCCAGCAGTGCACAGGGCAGAGAGCAGTACTTC
CASSAQGREQYF
>TRBV5-1|-|once|TRBJ1-1
TGCGCCAGCAGCTTGGATGGGTCAGGTAACACTGAAGCTTTCTTT
CASSLDGSGNTEAFF
>TRBV27|-|-|TRBJ1-6
TGTGCCAGCAGTTTTGGTGGGAGGTCACCCCTCCACTTT
CASSFGGRSPLHF
>TRBV5-6|TRBD2|-|TRBJ2-3
TGTGCCAGCAGCTTGGTAAGCGGGGGGACAGATACGCAGTATTTT
CASSLVSGGTDTQYF